The 21 T cell receptor beta chains below all came from one sample that was sequenced in a study of cytomegalovirus exposure and HLA in healthy donors. Vbeta (60) and Jbeta (13) primers were used in the PCR. The repertoire was sequenced with immunoSEQ multiplex PCR; TCRdb's copy has only in-frame clones and lacks some. The ten top clones account for roughly 2%, within a sample of about 160,000 clones. Sequenced material: PBMCs. These receptors were obtained from a man aged 30-40 years in good health and CMV-seronegative.

The chain recombines TRBV5-6 with TRBJ2-7, with TRBD1 matching over 9 bases. Germline V gives CDR1 SGHDT, CDR2 YYEEEE. V shed 4 bases and J 5 bases; nucleotides not matched to a gene: 7. The CDR3 runs 14 residues. The CDR3 loop reads CASSRDRVANEQYF. The CDR3 coding sequence is TGTGCCAGCAGCCGGGACAGGGTCGCAAACGAGCAGTACTTC.

The V call is TRBV14, the J call TRBJ1-2; the D is unclear. This CDR3 region has 17 residues. Germline CDR1 reads SGHDN; CDR2 reads FVKESK. Trimming removed 0 bases from V and 0 bases from J, with 14 bases in between. The CDR3 region is CASSQDKAGIANYGYTF. The CDR3 DNA sequence: TGTGCCAGCAGCCAAGACAAGGCGGGAATAGCTAACTATGGCTACACCTTC. The full variable domain, completed using reference TRBV14 and TRBJ1-2, is EAGVTQFPSHSVIEKGQTVTLRCDPISGHDNLYWYRRVMGKEIKFLLHFVKESKQDESGMPNNRFLAERTGGTYSTLKVQPAELEDSGVYFCASSQDKAGIANYGYTFGSGTRLTVV.

The chain employs TRBV27 and TRBJ2-1; 11 positions match TRBD1. This CDR3 region has 15 residues. After removal of 6 bases from V and 7 bases from J, the junction contained 8 bases not matched to a gene. In germline, CDR1 is MNHEY, CDR2 SMNVEV (reference sequence). The CDR3 nucleotides read TGTGCCAGCAGCTTCCCGGGACAGGGGGGGAATGAGCAGTTCTTC. Translation: CASSFPGQGGNEQFF.

The V call is TRBV28, the J call TRBJ2-6, with 7 bases that match TRBD2. The CDR3 is 17 amino acids. Per the germline V gene, CDR1 is MDHEN and CDR2 is SYDVKM. The V segment lost 7 bases and the J segment 0 bases; nucleotides outside the gene matches: 9. The CDR3 DNA follows: TGTGCCAGCAACGGGGGGAGCCCAAACTCTGGGGCCAACGTCCTGACTTTC. Its protein product is CASNGGSPNSGANVLTF.

The chain carries TRBV7-9 and TRBJ2-5; perhaps TRBD2 as D (6 bases). The assigned J gene may be wrong: the sequence end matches TRBJ2-7 better. This CDR3 comprises 14 residues. Per the germline V gene, CDR1 is SEHNR and CDR2 is FQNEAQ (reference sequence). CDR3 residues: CASSSTRGVGEQYF. The CDR3 bases are TGTGCCAGCAGCTCGACGCGGGGAGTGGGCGAGCAGTACTTC.

The chain has TRBV5-1 and TRBJ2-2, with 8 bases that match TRBD2. The CDR3 is made up of 15 amino acids. Germline V gives CDR1 SGHRS, CDR2 YFSETQ. J was trimmed by 4 bases and V by 2 bases; bases with no gene match: 4. The CDR3 spells CASSFQGLGTGELFF. For the CDR3, the DNA is TGCGCCAGCAGCTTCCAGGGACTAGGCACCGGGGAGCTGTTTTTT.

V is TRBV6-6 and J is TRBJ1-4; 7 positions agree with TRBD1. This CDR3 has 16 residues. Trimming at V came to 11 bases and at J to 2 bases, leaving 14 bases not matched to a gene. Germline CDR1 MNHNY, CDR2 SVGAGI (reference sequence). The CDR3 DNA is TGTGCCGCCTCCCCATTTGCGGGACAGACTAATGAAAAACTGTTTTTT. Its translation: CAASPFAGQTNEKLFF.

The gene calls are TRBV10-2 and TRBJ1-5; unclear D gene. This CDR3 comprises 15 residues. Trimming removed 3 bases from V and 3 bases from J, with 12 bases in between. Germline V CDR1 and CDR2: WSHSY, SAAADI. The CDR3 nucleotides read TGCGCCAGCAGTGACCCCTTGTGGCTCAATCAGCCCCAGCATTTT. Its translation is CASSDPLWLNQPQHF.

V usage is TRBV19 and J usage is TRBJ2-3; a possible D gene is TRBD1 (6 bases). CDR3 length equals 15 residues. The V end was cut by 5 bases, the J end by 9 bases, with 21 bases between. Germline CDR1 reads LNHDA; CDR2 reads SQIVND (reference sequence). The CDR3 spells CASSDRGRGPGTQYF. Here the CDR3 DNA reads TGTGCCAGTAGTGATCGGGGCAGGGGACCGGGGACGCAGTATTTT.

The rearrangement uses TRBV30 and TRBJ1-2; D unresolved. Trimming left V 4 bases short and J 7 bases short, with 19 bases between. Germline CDR1 GTSNPN, CDR2 SVGIG (reference sequence). The CDR3 covers 14 residues. CDR3 residues: CAWTLVVSEAGYTF. In nucleotides, the CDR3 is TGTGCCTGGACCCTGGTGGTTTCGGAGGCTGGCTACACCTTC.

This chain links TRBV7-2 with TRBJ2-3; 9 nucleotides agree with TRBD2. The CDR3 runs to 15 residues. CDR1 and CDR2 from the germline V gene are SGHTA and FQGNSA. V was clipped by 1 base and J by 2 bases; unmatched bases: 1. In DNA, the CDR3 is TGTGCCAGCAGCTTAGGCGGGAGGGTCACAGATACGCAGTATTTT. This gives the protein CASSLGGRVTDTQYF.

This chain uses TRBV14 with TRBJ2-2; 9 bases map to TRBD2. Trimming removed 2 bases from V and 4 bases from J; junction bases left unmatched: 5. Germline V gene lookup returns CDR1 SGHDN and CDR2 FVKESK. This CDR3 region has 16 residues. As DNA, the CDR3 is TGTGCCAGCAGCCAATTAGGACTAGCGCCCACCGGGGAGCTGTTTTTT. This encodes CASSQLGLAPTGELFF.

The chain couples TRBV25-1 to TRBJ2-5; 8 nucleotides agree with TRBD1. TRBJ2-7 explains the end of the DNA better; the J call may be wrong. There are 15 residues in the CDR3. CDR1 is MGHDK, CDR2 SYGVNS, per germline. The CDR3 bases are TGTGCCAGCACTTCAGACAGGGGTGGATTCTACGAGCAGTACTTC. This sequence encodes CASTSDRGGFYEQYF.

On this clone itself: The identical CDR3 is also encoded by other nucleotide sequences in the sample. The rearrangement links TRBV28 to TRBJ1-2; no clear D gene. This CDR3 region has 10 residues. Germline values: CDR1 MDHEN, CDR2 SYDVKM. Deletions cut 5 bases from V and 4 bases from J, with 2 bases between. The CDR3 is CASSRYGYTF. As DNA, the CDR3 is TGTGCCAGCAGTCGCTATGGCTACACCTTC.

J is TRBJ2-2 and V is TRBV29-1, with 9 bases matching TRBD2. The junction had 6 bases not matched to a gene; V was cut back by 3 bases and J by 4 bases. Per germline, CDR1 SQVTM and CDR2 ANQGSEA. The CDR3 covers 15 residues. CDR3 DNA sequence: TGCAGCGTTGATGGAGCGGGAGGCTTCACCGGGGAGCTGTTTTTT. Amino acid sequence: CSVDGAGGFTGELFF.

V is TRBV18 and J is TRBJ1-2, with 8 bases matching TRBD1. With V trimmed by 3 bases and J by 7 bases, 7 bases remained unmatched. The length of the CDR3 is 14 residues. From germline, CDR1 is KGHSH and CDR2 LQKENI. Here the CDR3 DNA reads TGTGCCAGCTCACCCTATACAGGGGGTGGTGGCTACACCTTC. Protein sequence: CASSPYTGGGGYTF.

The chain is built from TRBV7-2 and TRBJ2-3; 10 nucleotides match TRBD2. This CDR3 spans 16 amino acids. Germline CDR1 is SGHTA and CDR2 is FQGNSA. Trimming took 3 bases from V and 1 from J; bases not matched to a gene: 4. CDR3 region: CASSFLAGVGTDTQYF. The CDR3 nucleotides are TGTGCCAGCAGCTTCCTAGCGGGAGTCGGCACAGATACGCAGTATTTT.

The chain couples TRBV2 to TRBJ2-5; D unclear. V was trimmed by 1 base and J by 4 bases, leaving 16 bases between them. Germline values: CDR1 SNHLY, CDR2 FYNNEI. The CDR3 consists of 16 residues. The CDR3 DNA follows: TGTGCCAGCAGTGAAGTACCCTCGTTCCCGGGAGAGACCCAGTACTTC. Its protein product is CASSEVPSFPGETQYF.

A word on this clone: The junction departs from germline at one end; a sequencing error may be responsible. The identical CDR3 is also encoded by other nucleotide sequences in the sample. The rearrangement joins TRBV15 to TRBJ2-1; weak D call: TRBD1 (6 bases). There are 15 residues in the CDR3. Germline loops: CDR1 LNHNV, CDR2 YYDKDF (reference sequence). The CDR3, as DNA: TGTGCCACCAGCACTACAGGGTCCCCCTACAGTGAGCAGTTCTTC. The encoded protein is CATSTTGSPYSEQFF.

The chain is built from TRBV6-1 and TRBJ2-7, with D maybe TRBD2 (5 bases). The CDR3 is made up of 13 amino acids. CDR1 and CDR2 (germline): MNHNS, SASEGT. The V and J ends lost 6 bases and 0 bases respectively, with 9 bases between them. The CDR3 region is CASRDSYSYEQYF. The CDR3 bases are TGTGCCAGCAGGGACTCCTACTCCTACGAGCAGTACTTC.

The chain is built from TRBV4-2 and TRBJ2-1; 9 nucleotides line up with TRBD2. This CDR3 comprises 15 residues. Losses at the gene ends were 4 bases for V and 4 bases for J; bases not matched to a gene: 5. CDR1 LGHNA and CDR2 YNFKEQ come from the germline V gene. The CDR3 here is CASSPGLALYNEQFF. CDR3 coding DNA: TGTGCCAGCAGCCCGGGACTAGCTCTTTACAATGAGCAGTTCTTC.